This TCR beta chain was found in a study of T cells after yellow fever vaccination. A single record per CDR3 protein comes from TCRdb applying MiXCR to the 5' RACE reads. This sample has about 47,000 distinct CDR3 sequences; 7.4% occur once, and the top ten carry around 28%. Germline-derived CDR1 and CDR2 are DFQATT and SNEGSKA (reference sequence). V lost 6 bases, J lost 3 bases, and 8 bases stayed unmatched. This CDR3 region has 14 residues. V gene TRBV20-1 combines with J gene TRBJ1-2; TRBD1 aligns across 9 bases. The sequence was collected from a man in his late teens or twenties who received the YFV17D yellow fever vaccine. The sample consisted of CD8+ T cells sorted from PBMCs, taken roughly 14 days after the first yellow fever vaccination. The CDR3 sequence is CSASWDRAHYGYTF. CDR3 in DNA: TGCAGTGCCTCGTGGGACAGGGCCCACTATGGCTACACCTTC.